This T cell receptor beta chain was identified during a study of blood T cell repertoires in COVID-19. The repertoire was sequenced with immunoSEQ multiplex PCR; TCRdb's copy has only in-frame clones and lacks some. The sample records fewer than 350,000 clones, less than 85% being singletons. V gave up 1 base and J gave up 6 bases, with 7 bases separating them. The germline CDR1 and CDR2 sequences are SEHNR and FQNEAQ (reference sequence). This CDR3 is built from 12 residues. The clonotype comes from a woman aged 25 to 39 who had been exposed to COVID-19. J is TRBJ2-7 and V is TRBV7-9; a possible D gene is TRBD1 (6 bases). Sequenced input: PBMCs or T cells enriched from blood (not recorded which). This CDR3 reads CASSLGGGEQYF. The CDR3 coding sequence is TGTGCCAGCAGCTTAGGAGGGGGCGAGCAGTACTTC. Using reference TRBV7-9 and TRBJ2-7 for the parts outside the CDR3, the full variable domain is DTGVSQNPRHKITKRGQNVTFRCDPISEHNRLYWYRQTLGQGPEFLTYFQNEAQLEKSRLLSDRFSAERPKGSFSTLEIQRTEQGDSAMYLCASSLGGGEQYFGPGTRLTVT.